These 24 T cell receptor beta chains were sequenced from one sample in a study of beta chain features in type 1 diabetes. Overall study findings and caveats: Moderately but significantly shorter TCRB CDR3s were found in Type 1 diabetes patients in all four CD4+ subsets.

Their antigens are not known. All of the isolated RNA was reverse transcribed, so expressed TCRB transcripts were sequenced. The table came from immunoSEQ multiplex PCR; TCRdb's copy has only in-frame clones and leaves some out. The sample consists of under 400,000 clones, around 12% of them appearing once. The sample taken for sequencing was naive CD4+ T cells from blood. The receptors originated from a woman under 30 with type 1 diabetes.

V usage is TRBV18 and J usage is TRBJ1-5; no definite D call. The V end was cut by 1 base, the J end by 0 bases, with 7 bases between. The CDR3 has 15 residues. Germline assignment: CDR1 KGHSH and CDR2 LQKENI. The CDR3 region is CASSPLTGSNQPQHF. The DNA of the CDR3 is TGTGCCAGCTCACCACTAACTGGTAGCAATCAGCCCCAGCATTTT.

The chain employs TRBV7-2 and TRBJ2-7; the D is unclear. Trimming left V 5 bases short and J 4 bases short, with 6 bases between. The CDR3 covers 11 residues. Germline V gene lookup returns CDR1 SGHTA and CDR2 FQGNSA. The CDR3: CASSPKYEQYF. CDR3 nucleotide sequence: TGTGCCAGCAGCCCAAAATACGAGCAGTACTTC.

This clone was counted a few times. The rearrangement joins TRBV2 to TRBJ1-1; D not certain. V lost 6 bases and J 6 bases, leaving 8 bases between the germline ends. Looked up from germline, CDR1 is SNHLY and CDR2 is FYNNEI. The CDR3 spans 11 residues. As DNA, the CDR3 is TGTGCCAGCAGAAAGACTCCTGAAGCTTTCTTT. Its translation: CASRKTPEAFF.

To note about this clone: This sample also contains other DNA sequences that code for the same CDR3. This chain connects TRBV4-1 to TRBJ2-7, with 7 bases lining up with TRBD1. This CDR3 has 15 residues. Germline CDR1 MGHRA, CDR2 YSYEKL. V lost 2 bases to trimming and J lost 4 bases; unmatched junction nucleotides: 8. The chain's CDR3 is CASSQPGQRTYEQYF. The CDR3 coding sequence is TGCGCCAGCAGCCAACCGGGACAGAGAACGTACGAGCAGTACTTC.

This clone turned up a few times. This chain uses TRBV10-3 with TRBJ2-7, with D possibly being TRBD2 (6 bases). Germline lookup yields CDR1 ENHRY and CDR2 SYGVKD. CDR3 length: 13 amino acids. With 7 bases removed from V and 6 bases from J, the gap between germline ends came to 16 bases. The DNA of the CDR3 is TGTGCCATCAAGGACCAGGGAGGAGGCGAGCAGTACTTC. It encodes CAIKDQGGGEQYF.

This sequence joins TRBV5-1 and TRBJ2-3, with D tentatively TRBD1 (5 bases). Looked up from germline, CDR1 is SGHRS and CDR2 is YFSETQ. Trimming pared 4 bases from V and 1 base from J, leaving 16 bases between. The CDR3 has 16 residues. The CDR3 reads CASSPRVRRGTDTQYF. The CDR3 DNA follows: TGCGCCAGCAGCCCGCGAGTTCGCAGGGGCACAGATACGCAGTATTTT.

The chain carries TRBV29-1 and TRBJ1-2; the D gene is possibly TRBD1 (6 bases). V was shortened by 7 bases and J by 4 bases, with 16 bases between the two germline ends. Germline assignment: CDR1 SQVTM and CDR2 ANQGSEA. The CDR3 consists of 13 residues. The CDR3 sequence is CSGGDRSPYGYTF. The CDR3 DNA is TGCAGCGGCGGAGACAGGTCTCCCTATGGCTACACCTTC.

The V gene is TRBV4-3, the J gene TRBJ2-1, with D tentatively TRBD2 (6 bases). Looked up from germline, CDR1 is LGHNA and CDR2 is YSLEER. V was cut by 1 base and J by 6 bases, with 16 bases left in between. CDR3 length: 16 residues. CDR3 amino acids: CASSQATRKGLNEQFF. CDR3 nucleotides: TGCGCCAGCAGCCAAGCGACTAGAAAGGGTCTCAATGAGCAGTTCTTC.

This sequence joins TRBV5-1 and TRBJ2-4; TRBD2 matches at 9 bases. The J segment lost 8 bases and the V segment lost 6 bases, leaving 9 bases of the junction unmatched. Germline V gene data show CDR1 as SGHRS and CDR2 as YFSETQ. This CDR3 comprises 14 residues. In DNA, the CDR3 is TGCGCCAGCAACCGCGGGGGGGCATCGGACATTCAGTACTTC. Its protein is CASNRGGASDIQYF.

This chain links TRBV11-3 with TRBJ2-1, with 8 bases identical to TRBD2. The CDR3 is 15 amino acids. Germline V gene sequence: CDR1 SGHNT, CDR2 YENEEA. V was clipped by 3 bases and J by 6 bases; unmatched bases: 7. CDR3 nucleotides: TGTGCCAGCAGCTTCCTTAGCGGGAACCTCAATGAGCAGTTCTTC. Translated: CASSFLSGNLNEQFF.

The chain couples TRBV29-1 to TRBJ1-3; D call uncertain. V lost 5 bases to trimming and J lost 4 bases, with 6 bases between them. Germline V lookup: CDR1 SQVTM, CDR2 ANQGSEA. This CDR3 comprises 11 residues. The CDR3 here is CSVSEGNTIYF. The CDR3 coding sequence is TGCAGCGTTTCAGAAGGAAACACCATATATTTT.

CDR3 coding DNA: TGTGCCAGCAGTCTCGAAAAGACTAGCGGGAGCCCCTACGAGCAGTACTTC. Protein product: CASSLEKTSGSPYEQYF. The rearrangement joins TRBV27 to TRBJ2-7, with 12 bases aligning to TRBD2. V was clipped by 5 bases and J by 2 bases; unmatched bases: 10. The CDR3 is 17 residues long. CDR1 and CDR2 (germline): MNHEY, SMNVEV (reference sequence).

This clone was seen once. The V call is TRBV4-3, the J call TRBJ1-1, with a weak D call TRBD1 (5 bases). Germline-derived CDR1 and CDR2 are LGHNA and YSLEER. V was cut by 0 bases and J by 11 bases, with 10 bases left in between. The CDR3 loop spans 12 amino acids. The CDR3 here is CASSQEVGHAFF. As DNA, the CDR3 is TGCGCCAGCAGCCAAGAGGTGGGGCACGCTTTCTTT.

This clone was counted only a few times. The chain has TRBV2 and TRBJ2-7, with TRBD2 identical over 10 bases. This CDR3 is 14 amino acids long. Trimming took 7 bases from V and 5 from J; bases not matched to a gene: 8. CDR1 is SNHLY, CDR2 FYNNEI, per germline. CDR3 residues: CASTQRLAGDEQYF. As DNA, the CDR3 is TGTGCCAGCACGCAAAGGCTAGCGGGAGACGAGCAGTACTTC.

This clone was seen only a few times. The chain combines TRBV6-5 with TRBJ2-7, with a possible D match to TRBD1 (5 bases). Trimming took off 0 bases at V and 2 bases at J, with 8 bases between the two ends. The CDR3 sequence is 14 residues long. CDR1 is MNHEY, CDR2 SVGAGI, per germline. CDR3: CASSYSAGPYEQYF. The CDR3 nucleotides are TGTGCCAGCAGTTACTCGGCAGGGCCCTACGAGCAGTACTTC.

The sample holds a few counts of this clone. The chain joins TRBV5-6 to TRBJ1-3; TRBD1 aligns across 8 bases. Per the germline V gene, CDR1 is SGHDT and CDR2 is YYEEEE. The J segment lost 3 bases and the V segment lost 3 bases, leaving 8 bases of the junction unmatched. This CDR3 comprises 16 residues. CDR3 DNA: TGTGCCAGCAGCTCCCGAACAGGGGGAGGTGGAAACACCATATATTTT. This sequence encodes CASSSRTGGGGNTIYF.

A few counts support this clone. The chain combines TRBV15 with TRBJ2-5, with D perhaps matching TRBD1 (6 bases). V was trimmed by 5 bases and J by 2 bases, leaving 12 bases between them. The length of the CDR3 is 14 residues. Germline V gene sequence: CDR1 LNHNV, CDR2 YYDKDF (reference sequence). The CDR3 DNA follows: TGTGCCACCAGCGGGACACCTCTACAAGAGACCCAGTACTTC. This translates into CATSGTPLQETQYF.

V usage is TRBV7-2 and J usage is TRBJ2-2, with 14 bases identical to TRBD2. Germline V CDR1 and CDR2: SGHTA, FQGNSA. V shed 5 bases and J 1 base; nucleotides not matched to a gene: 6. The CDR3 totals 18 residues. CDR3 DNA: TGTGCCAGCAGCCGTGGACTAGCGGGGGGCTTGAACACCGGGGAGCTGTTTTTT. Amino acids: CASSRGLAGGLNTGELFF.

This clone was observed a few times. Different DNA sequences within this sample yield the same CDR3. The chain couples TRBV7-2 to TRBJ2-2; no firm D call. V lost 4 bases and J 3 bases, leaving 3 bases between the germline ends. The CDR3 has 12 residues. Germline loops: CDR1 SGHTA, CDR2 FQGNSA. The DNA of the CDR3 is TGTGCCAGCAGCTCCTACACCGGGGAGCTGTTTTTT. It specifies CASSSYTGELFF.

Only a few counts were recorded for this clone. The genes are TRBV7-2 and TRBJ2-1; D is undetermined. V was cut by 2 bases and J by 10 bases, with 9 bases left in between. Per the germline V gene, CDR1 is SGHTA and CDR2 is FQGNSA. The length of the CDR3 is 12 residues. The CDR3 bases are TGTGCCAGCAGCTTAATGAGGTCCGAGCAGTTCTTC. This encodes CASSLMRSEQFF.

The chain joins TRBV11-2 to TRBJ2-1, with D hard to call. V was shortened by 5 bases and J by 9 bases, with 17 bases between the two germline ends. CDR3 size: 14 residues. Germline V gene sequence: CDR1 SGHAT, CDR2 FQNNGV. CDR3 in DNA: TGTGCCAGCAGCCCATTGGTACGCTGGGCTGAGCAGTTCTTC. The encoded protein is CASSPLVRWAEQFF.

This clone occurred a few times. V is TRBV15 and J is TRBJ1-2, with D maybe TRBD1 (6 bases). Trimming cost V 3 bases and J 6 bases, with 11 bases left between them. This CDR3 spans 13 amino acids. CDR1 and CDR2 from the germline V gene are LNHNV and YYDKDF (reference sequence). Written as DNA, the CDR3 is TGTGCCACCAGCAGGGGGGCGGGGGATGGCTACACCTTC. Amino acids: CATSRGAGDGYTF.

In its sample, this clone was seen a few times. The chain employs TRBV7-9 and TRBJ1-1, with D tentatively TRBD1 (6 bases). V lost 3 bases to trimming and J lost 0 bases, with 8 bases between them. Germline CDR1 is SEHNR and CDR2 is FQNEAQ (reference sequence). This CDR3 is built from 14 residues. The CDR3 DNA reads TGTGCCAGCAGCTTCGGGACACTGAACACTGAAGCTTTCTTT. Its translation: CASSFGTLNTEAFF.

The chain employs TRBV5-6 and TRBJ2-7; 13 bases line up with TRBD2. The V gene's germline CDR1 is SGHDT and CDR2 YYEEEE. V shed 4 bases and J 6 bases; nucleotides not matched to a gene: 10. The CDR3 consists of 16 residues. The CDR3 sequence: CASSHFGTSGKLEQYF. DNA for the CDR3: TGTGCCAGCAGCCACTTCGGGACTAGCGGGAAGCTCGAGCAGTACTTC.